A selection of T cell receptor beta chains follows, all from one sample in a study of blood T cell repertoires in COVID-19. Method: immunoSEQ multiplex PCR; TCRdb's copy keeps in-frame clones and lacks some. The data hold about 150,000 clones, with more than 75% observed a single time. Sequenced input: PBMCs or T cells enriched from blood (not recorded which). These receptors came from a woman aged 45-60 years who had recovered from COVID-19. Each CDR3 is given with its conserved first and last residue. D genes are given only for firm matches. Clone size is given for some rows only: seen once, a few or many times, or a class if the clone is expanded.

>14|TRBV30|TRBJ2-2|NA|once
TGTGCCGACTCCCGGAGGGGGGGCACCGGGGAGCTGTTTTTT
CADSRRGGTGELFF
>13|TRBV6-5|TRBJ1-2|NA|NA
TGTGCCAGCAGTACTGGTAGGGGTTGGGGCTACACCTTC
CASSTGRGWGYTF
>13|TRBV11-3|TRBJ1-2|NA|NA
TGTGCCAGCAGCGGTCGGGCAGGGAATGGCTACACCTTC
CASSGRAGNGYTF
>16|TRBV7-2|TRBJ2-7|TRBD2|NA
TGTGCCAGCAGCTTAAGAAGCGGGACGAGCTCCTACGAGCAGTACTTC
CASSLRSGTSSYEQYF
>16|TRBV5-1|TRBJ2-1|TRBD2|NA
TGCGCCAGCAGCCGCTTCGCGGGGGGGCGCTACAATGAGCAGTTCTTC
CASSRFAGGRYNEQFF
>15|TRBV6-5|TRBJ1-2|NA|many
TGTGCCAGCACCCAGACAATCCTTCCAGTCGATGGCTACACCTTC
CASTQTILPVDGYTF
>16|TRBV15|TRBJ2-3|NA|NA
TGTGCCACCAGCAGAGATCCGAGCGGTGGCGGAGATACGCAGTATTTT
CATSRDPSGGGDTQYF
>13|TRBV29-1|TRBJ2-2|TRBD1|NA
TGCAGCGCCGGGACAGGGGGCTCCGGGGAGCTGTTTTTT
CSAGTGGSGELFF
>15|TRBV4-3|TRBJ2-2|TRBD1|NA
TGCGCCAGCAGCCAAGATGGGAGGACAGGGAATTGGCTGTTTTTT
CASSQDGRTGNWLFF
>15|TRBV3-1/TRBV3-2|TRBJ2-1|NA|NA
TGTGCCAGCAGCCTATCAGCCCCGAGAGGCTATGAGCAGTTCTTC
CASSLSAPRGYEQFF